The 24 T cell receptor beta chains in this list originate from one sample, sequenced in a study of blood T cell repertoires in COVID-19. The repertoire was sequenced with immunoSEQ multiplex PCR; TCRdb's copy has only in-frame clones and lacks some. The sample has around 320,000 clones; roughly 90% are singletons. The sample consisted of peripheral blood. The source is a man aged 18 to 30 with active or convalescent COVID-19.

V usage is TRBV18 and J usage is TRBJ1-3; D is perhaps TRBD1 (5 bases). Germline CDR1 KGHSH, CDR2 LQKENI. CDR3 length: 13 amino acids. V dropped 5 bases and J dropped 4 bases, with 9 bases sitting between them. This CDR3 reads CASSGAAGNTIYF. The DNA of the CDR3 is TGTGCCAGCTCAGGGGCCGCCGGAAACACCATATATTTT.

The rearrangement joins TRBV6-5 to TRBJ1-6; 7 bases map to TRBD1. This CDR3 is 13 amino acids long. The germline CDR1 and CDR2 sequences are MNHEY and SVGAGI. Trimming removed 10 bases from V and 8 bases from J; junction bases left unmatched: 8. The CDR3 sequence is CATRGQGYSPLHF. The CDR3 nucleotides are TGTGCCACTAGGGGGCAGGGGTATTCACCCCTCCACTTT.

J is TRBJ1-2 and V is TRBV3-1 (or the pseudogene TRBV3-2); possible D gene TRBD1, 5 bases. The CDR3 has 16 amino acids. Deletions cut 0 bases from V and 6 bases from J, with 17 bases between. Per the germline V gene, CDR1 is LGHDT and CDR2 is YNNKEL (reference sequence). CDR3 nucleotide sequence: TGTGCCAGCAGCCAAGAGTTACGGGTAGGGGTCGATGGCTACACCTTC. Amino acid sequence: CASSQELRVGVDGYTF.

The chain has TRBV27 and TRBJ2-1; tentatively, D is TRBD2 (5 bases). This CDR3 is built from 14 residues. V lost 4 bases and J lost 9, with 16 bases in between. Germline V lookup: CDR1 MNHEY, CDR2 SMNVEV (reference sequence). The CDR3 region has the DNA TGTGCCAGCAGTTCCACCCTAGCCGTCCGTGAGCAGTTCTTC. Translation: CASSSTLAVREQFF.

This clone appeared a few times. This chain links TRBV28 with TRBJ2-2; TRBD1 is a possible D gene (5 bases). Trimming removed 3 bases from V and 1 base from J, with 9 bases in between. This CDR3 is 15 amino acids long. CDR1 MDHEN and CDR2 SYDVKM come from the germline V gene. The CDR3 DNA reads as TGTGCCAGCAGTTTTTTTGGACAGAACACCGGGGAGCTGTTTTTT. Translation gives CASSFFGQNTGELFF.

The rearrangement joins TRBV25-1 to TRBJ1-2; D not certain. Trimming stripped 8 bases from V and 3 bases from J, with 13 bases between. There are 13 residues in the CDR3. The germline V gene encodes CDR1 MGHDK and CDR2 SYGVNS. The DNA for the CDR3 is TGTGCCAGCCTGGGCCCCATAGACTATGGCTACACCTTC. Translated, it gives CASLGPIDYGYTF.

The chain combines TRBV19 with TRBJ2-3; 11 bases map to TRBD2. Germline V gene data show CDR1 as LNHDA and CDR2 as SQIVND (reference sequence). The CDR3 spans 16 residues. With 6 bases clipped from V and 0 bases from J, the junction kept 5 bases outside the gene matches. The CDR3 DNA follows: TGTGCCAGTAGATGGGGGACTAGCGGTAGCACAGATACGCAGTATTTT. Its protein is CASRWGTSGSTDTQYF.

The J gene is TRBJ1-1, the V gene TRBV5-1; the D is unclear. The germline V gene encodes CDR1 SGHRS and CDR2 YFSETQ. V was shortened by 1 base and J by 6 bases, with 10 bases between the two germline ends. The CDR3 spans 13 residues. In DNA form, the CDR3 reads TGCGCCAGCAGCTTGCACAGCACCGCTGAAGCTTTCTTT. This codes for CASSLHSTAEAFF.

The J gene is TRBJ1-2, the V gene TRBV28, with D unresolved. Deletions cut 5 bases from V and 7 bases from J, with 20 bases between. This CDR3 region has 15 residues. The germline gives CDR1 MDHEN, CDR2 SYDVKM. The chain's CDR3 is CASSPRLFLLRGYTF. The CDR3 nucleotides read TGTGCCAGCAGTCCCCGACTGTTCCTTTTGCGTGGCTACACCTTC.

The V call is TRBV7-8, the J call TRBJ2-3, with D uncertain. The length of the CDR3 is 15 residues. Germline V gene data show CDR1 as SGHVS and CDR2 as FQNEAQ. Trimming left V 0 bases short and J 0 bases short, with 7 bases between. CDR3 sequence reads: CASSLAGVSTDTQYF. The CDR3, as DNA: TGTGCCAGCAGCTTAGCAGGAGTAAGCACAGATACGCAGTATTTT.

The chain has TRBV28 and TRBJ2-3, with 9 bases aligning to TRBD1. The germline CDR1 and CDR2 sequences are MDHEN and SYDVKM. The CDR3 has 16 residues. V lost 2 bases, J lost 2 bases, and 5 bases stayed unmatched. The CDR3 reads CASSLPDRGTTDTQYF. The CDR3 DNA is TGTGCCAGCAGTTTACCGGACAGGGGAACCACAGATACGCAGTATTTT.

This chain links TRBV7-2 with TRBJ2-7; D may be TRBD2 (5 bases). Germline assignment: CDR1 SGHTA and CDR2 FQGNSA. This CDR3 contains 15 residues. Trimming left V 2 bases short and J 0 bases short, with 11 bases between. For the CDR3, the DNA is TGTGCCAGCAGCTTACTATCGGACTCCTCCTACGAGCAGTACTTC. It specifies CASSLLSDSSYEQYF.

The chain is built from TRBV5-8 and TRBJ2-2; perhaps TRBD1 as D (6 bases). V was pared by 2 bases and J by 4 bases, with 9 bases between. The CDR3 spans 14 residues. The germline CDR1 and CDR2 sequences are SGHTS and YDEGEE. CDR3 DNA: TGTGCCAGCAGCTTCGACAGGTCCACCGGGGAGCTGTTTTTT. Amino acids: CASSFDRSTGELFF.

The gene calls are TRBV5-1 and TRBJ1-3; TRBD1 matches 9 bases. Trimming removed 0 bases from V and 6 bases from J; junction bases left unmatched: 4. Germline V CDR1 and CDR2: SGHRS, YFSETQ. This CDR3 has 15 amino acids. This CDR3 reads CASSLGTGGTNTIYF. As DNA, the CDR3 is TGCGCCAGCAGCTTGGGCACAGGGGGCACAAACACCATATATTTT.

This chain links TRBV4-1 with TRBJ2-7; 7 positions agree with TRBD1. Germline assignment: CDR1 MGHRA and CDR2 YSYEKL. This CDR3 spans 13 amino acids. The ends lost 4 bases at V and 0 bases at J; junction bases unmatched: 0. In DNA form, the CDR3 reads TGCGCCAGCAGCCCAGGGGGCTCCTACGAGCAGTACTTC. Translation gives CASSPGGSYEQYF.

The rearrangement links TRBV5-1 to TRBJ1-4; D remains unclear. The V end lost 2 bases, the J end lost 7 bases, and 12 bases lay between the germline ends. The CDR3 spans 14 residues. Per germline, CDR1 SGHRS and CDR2 YFSETQ. CDR3 nucleotide sequence: TGCGCCAGCAGCTTCGGGTCGGTGGGTGAAAAACTGTTTTTT. This sequence encodes CASSFGSVGEKLFF.

V and J are TRBV7-9 and TRBJ2-5, with 10 bases identical to TRBD2. CDR3 size: 17 residues. The germline V gene has CDR1 SEHNR and CDR2 FQNEAQ (reference sequence). V shed 4 bases and J 5 bases; nucleotides not matched to a gene: 13. The CDR3 DNA reads TGTGCCAGCAGCTCTTCGGGTAGCGGGGGGCCGTCGGAGACCCAGTACTTC. Translating gives CASSSSGSGGPSETQYF.

The chain recombines TRBV5-1 with TRBJ1-1; 8 bases are a match to TRBD1. The germline V gene has CDR1 SGHRS and CDR2 YFSETQ. This CDR3 contains 16 residues. V shed 4 bases and J 5 bases; nucleotides not matched to a gene: 13. The CDR3 nucleotides read TGCGCCAGCAGCGCAGGATTCCAGGGGGCGAGAACTGAAGCTTTCTTT. As protein: CASSAGFQGARTEAFF.

The chain combines TRBV12-3 or TRBV12-4 with TRBJ1-6; D remains ambiguous. The CDR3 runs 13 residues. The germline V and J ends were trimmed by 2 bases and 10 bases, with 9 bases remaining between them. The CDR3 region is CASSLSTASPLHF. As DNA, the CDR3 is TGTGCCAGCAGTTTATCTACAGCCTCACCCCTCCACTTT.

The chain carries TRBV18 and TRBJ1-2; 8 nucleotides align to TRBD1. CDR1 and CDR2 from the germline V gene are KGHSH and LQKENI. The CDR3 totals 15 residues. V lost 3 bases and J lost 5; bases outside the gene matches: 8. CDR3 region: CASSPVDRAGYGYTF. The CDR3 coding sequence is TGTGCCAGCTCACCGGTGGACAGGGCAGGGTATGGCTACACCTTC.

The chain joins TRBV7-2 to TRBJ2-3; TRBD2 aligns across 9 bases. The CDR3 has 16 residues. The germline CDR1 and CDR2 sequences are SGHTA and FQGNSA. The V segment lost 1 base and the J segment 2 bases; nucleotides outside the gene matches: 4. The chain's CDR3 is CASSLGSSGVTDTQYF. The CDR3 nucleotides are TGTGCCAGCAGCTTAGGGTCTAGCGGGGTCACAGATACGCAGTATTTT.

The rearrangement links TRBV11-2 to TRBJ2-7; 9 positions agree with TRBD2. Germline CDR1 reads SGHAT; CDR2 reads FQNNGV. V trimming: 3 bases; J trimming: 3 bases; junction bases outside the gene matches: 3. The CDR3 extends over 14 amino acids. CDR3 region: CASSFEAGGYEQYF. DNA for the CDR3: TGTGCCAGCAGCTTCGAAGCGGGGGGCTACGAGCAGTACTTC. The full variable domain, in which reference TRBV11-2 and TRBJ2-7 provide the parts outside the CDR3, is EAGVAQSPRYKIIEKRQSVAFWCNPISGHATLYWYQQILGQGPKLLIQFQNNGVVDDSQLPKDRFSAERLKGVDSTLKIQPAKLEDSAVYLCASSFEAGGYEQYFGPGTRLTVT.

This clone was counted a few times. This chain uses TRBV7-2 with TRBJ1-3, with D tentatively TRBD1 (5 bases). Per the germline V gene, CDR1 is SGHTA and CDR2 is FQGNSA. The CDR3 contains 16 residues. Trimming took off 1 base at V and 3 bases at J, with 13 bases between the two ends. The CDR3, as DNA: TGTGCCAGCAGCTTAGTTTCCCCGACAGTTGGAAACACCATATATTTT. Translating it yields CASSLVSPTVGNTIYF.

The chain joins TRBV10-2 to TRBJ1-5; a possible D gene is TRBD1 (5 bases). Germline values: CDR1 WSHSY, CDR2 SAAADI. This CDR3 has 13 residues. Trimming shortened V by 6 bases and J by 5 bases, and 11 bases separated the two germline ends. The CDR3 is CASRPGRDQPQHF. In DNA, the CDR3 is TGCGCCAGCAGACCAGGGAGGGATCAGCCCCAGCATTTT.